The 30 T cell receptor beta chains below all came from one sample that was sequenced in a study of OX40 agonist ivuxolimab in advanced cancers. Using immunoSEQ multiplex PCR, the repertoire was profiled, and TCRdb retains in-frame clones only, with some absent. The sample has more than 11,000 clones, 80% seen once. The material was CD4+ or CD8+ T cells sorted from blood, obtained in a trial of the OX40 agonist ivuxolimab. These receptors were obtained from an adult with an advanced solid tumor such as melanoma, head and neck, liver or kidney cancer.

V gene TRBV2 combines with J gene TRBJ1-1; 8 bases map to TRBD1. Per the germline V gene, CDR1 is SNHLY and CDR2 is FYNNEI. The V and J ends lost 6 bases and 4 bases, in that order; junction bases with no gene match: 4. The CDR3 spans 13 residues. CDR3 nucleotides: TGTGCCAGCAGGGTCACAGGGGGCACTGAAGCTTTCTTT. As protein: CASRVTGGTEAFF.

On this clone itself: The final CDR3 position lacks the conserved phenylalanine or tryptophan, pointing to a likely read error. The DNA is omitted, as the CDR3 cannot be located on it reliably, and the CDR3 follows TCRdb's listing. This chain links TRBV7-1 with TRBJ1-2. TRBV7-1 is sorted into the ORF group, with uncertain function. The CDR3 spans 13 amino acids, including both terminal residues. The CDR3 sequence is CASSNQCHEGKTY.

V and J are TRBV5-1 and TRBJ2-3, with D perhaps matching TRBD2 (6 bases). Germline-derived CDR1 and CDR2 are SGHRS and YFSETQ. The V and J ends lost 3 bases and 0 bases respectively, with 11 bases between them. CDR3 size: 15 residues. The CDR3 protein is CASSWGDPSTDTQYF. The CDR3 region has the DNA TGCGCCAGCAGCTGGGGGGACCCTAGCACAGATACGCAGTATTTT.

This clone showed up just a few times. The rearrangement uses TRBV5-8 and TRBJ2-1; 8 bases map to TRBD2. Germline assignment: CDR1 SGHTS and CDR2 YDEGEE. The length of the CDR3 is 14 residues. V lost 1 base and J lost 4; bases outside the gene matches: 1. CDR3 amino acids: CASSLTSGYNEQFF. The CDR3 DNA is TGTGCCAGCAGCTTGACTAGCGGATACAATGAGCAGTTCTTC.

This clone has a handful of counts. V usage is TRBV28 and J usage is TRBJ2-7; 8 nucleotides agree with TRBD2. The CDR3 loop spans 14 amino acids. J lost 3 bases, V lost 6 bases, and 7 bases had no gene match. Germline CDR1 MDHEN, CDR2 SYDVKM. CDR3: CASRSAGVGYEQYF. The CDR3 nucleotides read TGTGCCAGCAGATCAGCGGGAGTCGGCTACGAGCAGTACTTC.

The chain joins TRBV28 to TRBJ2-5, with 8 bases fitting TRBD2. Germline loops: CDR1 MDHEN, CDR2 SYDVKM. CDR3 length equals 14 residues. Trimming took 4 bases from V and 2 from J; bases not matched to a gene: 3. CDR3 protein: CASSYPGGQETQYF. DNA of the CDR3: TGTGCCAGCAGTTATCCGGGGGGGCAAGAGACCCAGTACTTC. Drawing the rest from reference TRBV28 and TRBJ2-5, the complete variable domain is DVKVTQSSRYLVKRTGEKVFLECVQDMDHENMFWYRQDPGLGLRLIYFSYDVKMKEKGDIPEGYSVSREKKERFSLILESASTNQTSMYLCASSYPGGQETQYFGPGTRLLVL.

The chain employs TRBV28 and TRBJ2-1, with D unresolved. Per the germline V gene, CDR1 is MDHEN and CDR2 is SYDVKM. There are 15 residues in the CDR3. Deletions cut 2 bases from V and 5 bases from J, with 13 bases between. The CDR3 bases are TGTGCCAGCAGTTTACTGCTGGATTGGGACAATGAGCAGTTCTTC. Translating it yields CASSLLLDWDNEQFF.

The chain employs TRBV27 and TRBJ2-1; D call uncertain. The germline V gene has CDR1 MNHEY and CDR2 SMNVEV (reference sequence). Trimming took off 4 bases at V and 0 bases at J, with 4 bases between the two ends. The CDR3 covers 13 residues. CDR3 sequence: CASSSVSYNEQFF. In DNA form, the CDR3 reads TGTGCCAGCAGTTCCGTCTCCTACAATGAGCAGTTCTTC.

The chain joins TRBV9 to TRBJ2-5, with a possible D match to TRBD2 (7 bases). V gave up 3 bases and J gave up 4 bases, with 16 bases separating them. Germline lookup yields CDR1 SGDLS and CDR2 YYNGEE. This CDR3 contains 15 residues. Here the CDR3 reads CASSGGGGLGETQYF. The CDR3 bases are TGTGCCAGCAGCGGAGGGGGGGGGCTTGGAGAGACCCAGTACTTC.

The rearrangement joins TRBV7-3 to TRBJ2-5, with 7 bases lining up with TRBD1. The germline gives CDR1 SGHTA, CDR2 FQGTGA. V shed 2 bases, J shed 5 bases, and the junction held 2 bases outside the gene matches. There are 13 residues in the CDR3. CDR3 coding DNA: TGTGCCAGCAGCTTAGAGGGGGCTGAGACCCAGTACTTC. Translation gives CASSLEGAETQYF.

The chain uses TRBV19 and TRBJ1-1, with D possibly TRBD1 on 5 matching bases. CDR3 length: 14 amino acids. Trimming cost V 3 bases and J 5 bases, with 13 bases left between them. Germline loops: CDR1 LNHDA, CDR2 SQIVND (reference sequence). In DNA, the CDR3 is TGTGCCAGTAGTATCGCAGGGCGAGGAACTGAAGCTTTCTTT. It is translated as CASSIAGRGTEAFF.

This clone is deemed medium-sized (0.01 to 0.1%). At the DNA level, this CDR3 is encoded by other sequences in the same sample as well. The J gene is TRBJ1-2, the V gene TRBV4-3, with D hard to call. The V gene's germline CDR1 is LGHNA and CDR2 YSLEER. The CDR3 totals 15 residues. V shed 2 bases and J shed 0 bases, with 10 bases lying between them. CDR3 amino acids: CASSQQRTANYGYTF. In DNA, the CDR3 is TGCGCCAGCAGCCAACAAAGAACAGCTAACTATGGCTACACCTTC.

The J gene is TRBJ2-5, the V gene TRBV7-9, with D possibly being TRBD2 (5 bases). Germline CDR1 and CDR2: SEHNR and FQNEAQ (reference sequence). V shed 1 base and J shed 5 bases, with 14 bases lying between them. This CDR3 contains 15 residues. This CDR3 reads CASSLVAMVEETQYF. The CDR3 DNA follows: TGTGCCAGCAGCTTAGTAGCGATGGTGGAGGAGACCCAGTACTTC.

CDR3 sequence: CASTPSGGASYEQYF. CDR3 DNA sequence: TGTGCCAGCACCCCGAGCGGGGGGGCGTCCTACGAGCAGTACTTC. The chain is built from TRBV6-5 and TRBJ2-7; 10 nucleotides line up with TRBD2. V lost 7 bases, J lost 1 base, and 7 bases stayed unmatched. The CDR3 has 15 residues. Germline-derived CDR1 and CDR2 are MNHEY and SVGAGI.

This clone was recorded only once. The genes are TRBV10-3 and TRBJ2-2; unclear D gene. This CDR3 is 12 amino acids long. Deletions cut 7 bases from V and 5 bases from J, with 8 bases between. Germline V lookup: CDR1 ENHRY, CDR2 SYGVKD. The CDR3 DNA is TGTGCCATCATGGGGATTACCGGGGAGCTGTTTTTT. Protein product: CAIMGITGELFF.

This clone has only one observation. The CDR3: CASSLYRRQGRPYEQYF. CDR3 coding DNA: TGTGCCAGCAGTTTATACCGACGACAGGGAAGGCCCTACGAGCAGTACTTC. The chain employs TRBV28 and TRBJ2-7; 7 bases are shared with TRBD1. CDR1 and CDR2 from the germline V gene are MDHEN and SYDVKM. This CDR3 has 17 residues. Trimming removed 1 base from V and 2 bases from J; junction bases left unmatched: 11.

The chain has TRBV5-5 and TRBJ1-3; D is possibly TRBD1 (6 bases). Per germline, CDR1 SGHKS and CDR2 YYEKEE (reference sequence). V was cut by 3 bases and J by 4 bases, with 17 bases left in between. This CDR3 region has 16 residues. The chain's CDR3 is CASSWPGTPGGNTIYF. CDR3 in DNA: TGTGCCAGCAGCTGGCCCGGGACACCAGGGGGAAACACCATATATTTT. The full variable domain, rest sourced from reference TRBV5-5 and TRBJ1-3, is DAGVTQSPTHLIKTRGQQVTLRCSPISGHKSVSWYQQVLGQGPQFIFQYYEKEERGRGNFPDRFSARQFPNYSSELNVNALLLGDSALYLCASSWPGTPGGNTIYFGEGSWLTVV.

The chain is built from TRBV7-9 and TRBJ2-3, with TRBD2 matching 10 bases. After removal of 2 bases from V and 2 bases from J, the junction contained 10 bases not matched to a gene. The CDR3 contains 18 residues. The V gene's germline CDR1 is SEHNR and CDR2 FQNEAQ (reference sequence). This CDR3 reads CASSLKFVAGGPTDTQYF. Written as DNA, the CDR3 is TGTGCCAGCAGCTTAAAGTTTGTAGCGGGGGGTCCCACAGATACGCAGTATTTT.

The V call is TRBV6-5, the J call TRBJ1-4, with unresolved D. Germline CDR1 MNHEY, CDR2 SVGAGI. This CDR3 has 15 residues. V was shortened by 0 bases and J by 0 bases, with 5 bases between the two germline ends. The CDR3 DNA reads TGTGCCAGCAGTTACTCGGAGACAACTAATGAAAAACTGTTTTTT. Its translation: CASSYSETTNEKLFF.

The chain is built from TRBV7-3 and TRBJ2-7; the match to TRBD2 covers 12 bases. CDR1 is SGHTA, CDR2 FQGTGA, per germline. V dropped 8 bases and J dropped 7; count of bases not matched to a gene: 6. The CDR3 is 13 amino acids. This chain's CDR3 is CASSLAGGDEQYF. The CDR3 region has the DNA TGTGCCAGCTCACTAGCGGGAGGTGATGAGCAGTACTTC.

The chain combines TRBV28 with TRBJ2-3; 8 bases are a match to TRBD2. V shed 5 bases, J shed 0 bases, and the junction held 19 bases outside the gene matches. The CDR3 sequence is 20 residues long. Germline V gene lookup returns CDR1 MDHEN and CDR2 SYDVKM. CDR3 nucleotide sequence: TGTGCCAGCAGTCCCACCGGGACTAGGGGCGAGGGGTATAGCACAGATACGCAGTATTTT. Translation gives CASSPTGTRGEGYSTDTQYF. Full variable domain (outside the CDR3, taken from reference TRBV28 and TRBJ2-3): DVKVTQSSRYLVKRTGEKVFLECVQDMDHENMFWYRQDPGLGLRLIYFSYDVKMKEKGDIPEGYSVSREKKERFSLILESASTNQTSMYLCASSPTGTRGEGYSTDTQYFGPGTRLTVL.

This clone was detected a few times. The chain couples TRBV6-5 to TRBJ2-5, with TRBD2 identical over 10 bases. The CDR3 has 16 amino acids. CDR1 and CDR2 from the germline V gene are MNHEY and SVGAGI. V lost 0 bases, J lost 4 bases, and 5 bases stayed unmatched. The CDR3 DNA reads TGTGCCAGCAGTTACTCCCAGCGGGAGGGGGGAGAGACCCAGTACTTC. Protein: CASSYSQREGGETQYF.

This chain joins TRBV29-1 and TRBJ2-7; no clear D gene. CDR1 and CDR2 (germline): SQVTM, ANQGSEA. The CDR3 runs 11 residues. V lost 3 bases, J lost 6 bases, and 9 bases lay in between. The CDR3 region has the DNA TGCAGCGTTGATGCTGGATTCGAGCAGTACTTC. Translated, it gives CSVDAGFEQYF.

The rearrangement links TRBV5-3 to TRBJ2-7, with a tentative D call TRBD2 (6 bases). TRBV5-3 is an ORF, and what it does is uncertain. Trimming cost V 5 bases and J 1 base, with 19 bases left between them. The CDR3 totals 16 residues. The CDR3 coding sequence is TGTGCCAGAAGTATGATGGGACTCTCTGATTCCTACGAGCAGTACTTC. Its translation is CARSMMGLSDSYEQYF.

This chain links TRBV13 with TRBJ2-2; D is ambiguous. V lost 1 base and J lost 5, with 11 bases in between. The germline V gene encodes CDR1 PRHDT and CDR2 FYEKMQ (reference sequence). This CDR3 spans 15 amino acids. The CDR3 sequence is CASSLVRAFTGELFF. The CDR3 nucleotides are TGTGCCAGCAGCTTAGTTCGGGCCTTTACCGGGGAGCTGTTTTTT.

The genes are TRBV19 and TRBJ2-5; 7 bases map to TRBD2. With the DNA end fitting TRBJ2-7 better, the J assignment may be wrong. Per the germline V gene, CDR1 is LNHDA and CDR2 is SQIVND (reference sequence). The CDR3 is 15 residues long. The CDR3 loop is CASSIFSTSPSEQYF. The CDR3 DNA is TGTGCCAGTAGTATATTCTCGACTAGCCCTAGCGAGCAGTACTTC.

V usage is TRBV6-6 and J usage is TRBJ2-3; 9 bases map to TRBD2. Trimming cost V 0 bases and J 6 bases; bases outside gene matches: 4. Germline V gene data show CDR1 as MNHNY and CDR2 as SVGAGI (reference sequence). The CDR3 is made up of 15 amino acids. CDR3 protein: CASSYSISGSDTQYF. In nucleotides, the CDR3 is TGTGCCAGCAGTTACTCGATTAGCGGGAGTGATACGCAGTATTTT.

V is TRBV4-3 and J is TRBJ2-6; D unresolved. Trimming shortened V by 10 bases and J by 0 bases, and 4 bases separated the two germline ends. CDR3 size: 12 residues. Germline values: CDR1 LGHNA, CDR2 YSLEER. CDR3 region: CATSSGANVLTF. For the CDR3, the DNA is TGCGCCACCTCCTCTGGGGCCAACGTCCTGACTTTC.

The chain's CDR3 is CASSPSTGNTEAFF. CDR3 DNA: TGCGCCAGCAGCCCCTCGACAGGGAACACTGAAGCTTTCTTT. The chain links TRBV4-3 to TRBJ1-1, with D maybe TRBD1 (6 bases). Trimming took off 4 bases at V and 1 base at J, with 10 bases between the two ends. This CDR3 spans 14 amino acids. The germline V gene encodes CDR1 LGHNA and CDR2 YSLEER.

This clone appeared a single time. The chain carries TRBV6-4 and TRBJ2-6; D ambiguous. The V gene lost 0 bases and the J gene lost 3 bases, with 3 bases spanning the gap. Germline-derived CDR1 and CDR2 are MRHNA and SNTAGT. The CDR3 covers 14 residues. CDR3 in DNA: TGTGCCAGCAGTGACTCGGGTGGGGCCAACGTCCTGACTTTC. This translates into CASSDSGGANVLTF.